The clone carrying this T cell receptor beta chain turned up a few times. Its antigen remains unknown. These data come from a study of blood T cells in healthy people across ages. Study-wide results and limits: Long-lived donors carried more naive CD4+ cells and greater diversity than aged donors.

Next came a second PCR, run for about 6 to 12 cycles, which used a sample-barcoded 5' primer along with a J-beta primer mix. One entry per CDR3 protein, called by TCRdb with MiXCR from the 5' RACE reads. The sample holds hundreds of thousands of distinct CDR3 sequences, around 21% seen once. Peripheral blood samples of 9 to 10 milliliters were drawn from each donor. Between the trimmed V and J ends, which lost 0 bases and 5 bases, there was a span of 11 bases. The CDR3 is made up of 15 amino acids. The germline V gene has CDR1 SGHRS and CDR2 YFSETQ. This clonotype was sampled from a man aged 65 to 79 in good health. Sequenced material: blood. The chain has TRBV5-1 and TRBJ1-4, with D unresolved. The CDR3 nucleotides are TGCGCCAGCAGCTTGGAGGGCAACCCAAATGAAAAACTGTTTTTT. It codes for CASSLEGNPNEKLFF.